This T cell receptor beta chain was profiled in a study of T cells in Graves' hyperthyroidism and ophthalmopathy. The CDR3 loop spans 15 amino acids. Germline lookup yields CDR1 SGHAT and CDR2 FQNNGV. Amplification of TCR beta CDR3 regions used RNA as the template. A first-round RT-PCR of the TCR CDR3 used the HTBI primer set. TCRdb re-called the multiplex PCR reads with MiXCR, one entry per CDR3 protein. The repertoire has 500,000 to 650,000 distinct CDR3 sequences, 15% to 20% of them found once; the top ten carry approximately 50%. This clonotype was counted many times. A junction end diverges from the germline sequence, so it may reflect a read error.

The sample comprised blood. The clonotype comes from a man aged 35 to 55 with Graves' ophthalmopathy. The gene calls are TRBV11-2 and TRBJ1-1; D not resolved. CDR3: CASSPLAQTNSEAFF. The CDR3 region has the DNA TGTGCCAGCAGCCCCCTCGCCCAGACGAACTCTGAAGCTTTCTTT.